Described below is a single T cell receptor beta chain sequence and its context. As yet, its antigen is unknown. The CDR3 runs to 15 residues. The ends were cut back, 6 bases at V and 2 bases at J, with 13 bases in the middle. Germline loops: CDR1 ENHRY, CDR2 SYGVKD. Deep-level settings were used for running the assay. The table came from immunoSEQ multiplex PCR; TCRdb's copy has only in-frame clones and leaves some out. This sample has hundreds of thousands of clones, with 90% to 95% found just once. The naive CD8 subset, CD45RO-negative cells positively selected for CCR7, excluded terminally differentiated effector memory CD45RA+ cells. This entry comes from a study of shared clonotypes between healthy human individuals. General observations from the study: Represented genetic and exposure-history diversity was restricted by having few donors. Large depth notwithstanding, sorted-subset sequencing proved incomplete by rarefaction. Investigators collected only blood, and repertoires in tissues likely differ.

What was sequenced was naive CD8+ T cells sorted from blood. The chain links TRBV10-3 to TRBJ2-2, with D possibly being TRBD1 (6 bases). This sequence originates from a man aged 25-45 years in good health. In nucleotides, the CDR3 is TGTGCCATCAGCGACGGGACACGAAACACCGGGGAGCTGTTTTTT. It encodes CAISDGTRNTGELFF.